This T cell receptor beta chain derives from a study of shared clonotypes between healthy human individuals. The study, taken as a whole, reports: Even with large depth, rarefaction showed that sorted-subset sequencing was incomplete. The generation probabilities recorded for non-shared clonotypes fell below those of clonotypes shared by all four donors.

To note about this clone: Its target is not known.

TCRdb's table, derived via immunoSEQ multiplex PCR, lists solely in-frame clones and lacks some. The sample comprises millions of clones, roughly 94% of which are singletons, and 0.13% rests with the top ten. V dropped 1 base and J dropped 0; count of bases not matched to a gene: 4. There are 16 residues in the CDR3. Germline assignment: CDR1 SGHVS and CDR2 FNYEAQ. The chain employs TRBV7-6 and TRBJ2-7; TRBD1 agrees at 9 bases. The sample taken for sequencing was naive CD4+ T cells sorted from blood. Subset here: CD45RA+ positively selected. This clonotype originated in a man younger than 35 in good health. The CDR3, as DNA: TGTGCCAGCAGCTTAGAGTGGGGACAGGGCTCCTACGAGCAGTACTTC. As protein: CASSLEWGQGSYEQYF.